These T cell receptor beta chains were read from a single sample in a study of T-cell memory formation after mild COVID-19. TCRdb analysed the 5' RACE reads with MiXCR anew, one entry per CDR3 protein. The sample holds 85,000 to 130,000 distinct CDR3 sequences, around 10% seen once. The sample taken for sequencing was PBMCs or a T cell subset sorted from them (not recorded which). The receptors stem from a man between 18 and 35 years old who had mild COVID-19 (a few samples of this study predate the infection). Cell type and time point are not known. Both conserved end residues are part of each CDR3.

V	CDR3
TRBV27	CASSFIGSTDTQYF
TRBV29-1	CSVEVSSAREQFF
TRBV4-1	CASSQEEGSGGPEQYF
TRBV29-1	CSVPKGQEIFGYTF
TRBV23-1	CASTSGTGTTGELFF
TRBV7-8	CASSFGTSGGATYEQFF
TRBV4-1	CASSQTARQAVEQFF
TRBV14	CASSPRVAMNTEAFF
TRBV15	CATRDSGNTIYF
TRBV3-1	CASSAGNTEAFF
TRBV6-6	CASSRRGRPGGEQYF
TRBV7-8	CASSLAPGTLQETQYF
TRBV28	CASSPYDRGYSYNSPLHF
TRBV20-1	CSARGLAGGEQFF
TRBV7-7	CASSLSSSYEQYF
TRBV5-5	CASSSPKWVKAKNIQYF
TRBV5-6	CASSRRDSLYQETQYF
TRBV4-1	CASSQDRSGLSQETQYF
TRBV7-9	CASKGGGGVTEAFF
TRBV6-2/TRBV6-3	CASSPRTAFHEQYF
TRBV6-5	CASSPREGAGGLGNILLDTQYF
TRBV4-3	CASSKEGFGGDNTEAFF
TRBV15	CATSRGSGGAEAFF
TRBV9	CASSVEYVDEQFF
TRBV5-1	CASSLVPDTGELFF
TRBV20-1	CSVGRGPYGYTF
TRBV12-3/TRBV12-4	CASRVYGGGISTDTQYF
TRBV10-2	CASSEGGADLPGELFF
TRBV7-6	CASSAKPYQETQYF
TRBV7-9	CASSLGLAGKSYNEQFF
TRBV7-2	CASRQTGTGTNYGYTF
TRBV6-1	CASSDRDNSPLHF